These 16 T cell receptor beta chains came from one sample sequenced in a study of stem cell transplantation in POMP-related autoinflammatory disease. The data were produced by immunoSEQ multiplex PCR, yet TCRdb's version contains in-frame clones alone and is incomplete. The repertoire holds over 30,000 clones, with almost 90% as singletons. Sequences were derived from CD4+ T cells from PBMCs, sampled before stem cell transplantation. Receptors were obtained from a human donor with POMP-related autoinflammation and immune dysregulation (PRAID).

The J gene is TRBJ1-6, the V gene TRBV2, with 8 bases lining up with TRBD1. The junction had 9 bases not matched to a gene; V was cut back by 7 bases and J by 10 bases. Looked up from germline, CDR1 is SNHLY and CDR2 is FYNNEI. CDR3 length equals 14 residues. CDR3 region: CASIGQGEKSPLHF. In nucleotides, the CDR3 is TGTGCCAGCATTGGACAGGGTGAAAAATCACCCCTCCACTTT.

The gene calls are TRBV7-6 and TRBJ2-7; 10 bases match TRBD1. This CDR3 region has 14 residues. Germline assignment: CDR1 SGHVS and CDR2 FNYEAQ. The V segment lost 5 bases and the J segment 2 bases; nucleotides outside the gene matches: 3. The CDR3 reads CASSEGQGAYEQYF. DNA of the CDR3: TGTGCCAGCAGCGAAGGACAGGGGGCCTACGAGCAGTACTTC.

CDR3 in amino acids: CASMVGYEQYF. The DNA of the CDR3 is TGTGCCAGCATGGTGGGCTACGAGCAGTACTTC. The rearrangement joins TRBV2 to TRBJ2-7; D remains ambiguous. The ends were cut back, 7 bases at V and 3 bases at J, with 7 bases in the middle. From germline, CDR1 is SNHLY and CDR2 FYNNEI. There are 11 residues in the CDR3.

This clone occurred once. This chain links TRBV5-1 with TRBJ1-2, with 9 bases matching TRBD1. The germline V gene has CDR1 SGHRS and CDR2 YFSETQ. This CDR3 spans 16 amino acids. V was pared by 4 bases and J by 3 bases, with 10 bases of the junction left unmatched. CDR3 sequence: CASSQIPTGGHYGYTF. In DNA, the CDR3 is TGCGCCAGCAGCCAAATCCCCACAGGGGGCCACTATGGCTACACCTTC.

The rearrangement uses TRBV11-1 and TRBJ2-7; 9 bases are shared with TRBD2. Germline CDR1 is SGHAT and CDR2 is FQDESV (reference sequence). J gave up 0 bases and V 6 bases, and 12 bases lay outside the gene matches. The CDR3 consists of 17 residues. The CDR3 coding sequence is TGTGCCAGCAGTCCCGGGATAGCGGGGGCCAACTCCTACGAGCAGTACTTC. Protein: CASSPGIAGANSYEQYF.

This clone came up once. The rearrangement uses TRBV6-6 and TRBJ1-5; 9 nucleotides align to TRBD1. Trimming at V came to 7 bases and at J to 9 bases, leaving 4 bases not matched to a gene. CDR3 length: 12 amino acids. CDR1 is MNHNY, CDR2 SVGAGI, per germline (reference sequence). This CDR3 reads CASKGQGGPQHF. In DNA form, the CDR3 reads TGTGCCAGCAAGGGACAGGGCGGGCCCCAGCATTTT.

This clone was observed a single time. This chain connects TRBV6-1 to TRBJ2-4, with a weak D call TRBD2 (6 bases). CDR3 length equals 17 residues. The germline CDR1 and CDR2 sequences are MNHNS and SASEGT. The germline V and J ends were trimmed by 1 base and 0 bases, with 13 bases remaining between them. CDR3 sequence (DNA): TGTGCCAGCAGTGAAGAAGGGACTCACCTAGCCAAAAACATTCAGTACTTC. It is translated as CASSEEGTHLAKNIQYF.

This chain uses TRBV9 with TRBJ2-5, with 11 bases aligning to TRBD1. Germline lookup yields CDR1 SGDLS and CDR2 YYNGEE. V shed 3 bases, J shed 5 bases, and the junction held 6 bases outside the gene matches. The CDR3 covers 15 residues. The CDR3 DNA reads TGTGCCAGCAGCGACTGGACAGGGGGCAGGGAGACCCAGTACTTC. Amino acids: CASSDWTGGRETQYF. The complete variable domain, with remaining parts taken from reference TRBV9 and TRBJ2-5, reads DSGVTQTPKHLITATGQRVTLRCSPRSGDLSVYWYQQSLDQGLQFLIQYYNGEERAKGNILERFSAQQFPDLHSELNLSSLELGDSALYFCASSDWTGGRETQYFGPGTRLLVL.

V gene TRBV4-1 combines with J gene TRBJ1-1; D uncertain. CDR1 and CDR2 (germline): MGHRA, YSYEKL. This CDR3 has 15 residues. Deletions cut 3 bases from V and 5 bases from J, with 16 bases between. The CDR3: CASSHPPRGRTEAFF. DNA for the CDR3: TGCGCCAGCAGCCACCCCCCTAGAGGACGAACTGAAGCTTTCTTT.

This clone was found a few times. The genes are TRBV28 and TRBJ1-2; no definite D call. Looked up from germline, CDR1 is MDHEN and CDR2 is SYDVKM. With 5 bases removed from V and 2 bases from J, the gap between germline ends came to 9 bases. The CDR3 sequence is 13 residues long. CDR3 DNA: TGTGCCAGCAGTCTCCAGGACAACTATGGCTACACCTTC. Amino acid sequence: CASSLQDNYGYTF.

The chain employs TRBV5-1 and TRBJ2-5; 9 positions agree with TRBD2. V dropped 4 bases and J dropped 5; count of bases not matched to a gene: 15. The CDR3 is 17 residues long. In germline, CDR1 is SGHRS, CDR2 YFSETQ. CDR3 region: CASSPIPGLAGHETQYF. In DNA, the CDR3 is TGCGCCAGCAGCCCTATCCCTGGTCTAGCGGGGCATGAGACCCAGTACTTC. Full variable domain (rest looked up from reference TRBV5-1 and TRBJ2-5): KAGVTQTPRYLIKTRGQQVTLSCSPISGHRSVSWYQQTPGQGLQFLFEYFSETQRNKGNFPGRFSGRQFSNSRSEMNVSTLELGDSALYLCASSPIPGLAGHETQYFGPGTRLLVL.

V is TRBV5-4 and J is TRBJ2-7; 7 bases fit TRBD2. V shed 0 bases and J 1 base; nucleotides not matched to a gene: 7. The CDR3 loop spans 16 amino acids. Looked up from germline, CDR1 is SGHNT and CDR2 is YYREEE (reference sequence). The CDR3 DNA reads as TGTGCCAGCAGCTTGGTGTTTGGCGGGAGTTCCTACGAGCAGTACTTC. Protein product: CASSLVFGGSSYEQYF.

CDR3: CASTGQAQSGAFF. Here the CDR3 DNA reads TGTGCCAGTACGGGGCAGGCCCAGAGCGGGGCTTTCTTT. The rearrangement uses TRBV19 and TRBJ1-1; D is perhaps TRBD1 (5 bases). CDR1 and CDR2 (germline): LNHDA, SQIVND (reference sequence). CDR3 length: 13 residues. V lost 7 bases to trimming and J lost 11 bases, with 20 bases between them. Variable domain in full (rest from reference TRBV19 and TRBJ1-1): DGGITQSPKYLFRKEGQNVTLSCEQNLNHDAMYWYRQDPGQGLRLIYYSQIVNDFQKGDIAEGYSVSREKKESFPLTVTSAQKNPTAFYLCASTGQAQSGAFFGQGTRLTVV.

The chain combines TRBV5-1 with TRBJ2-7, with D maybe TRBD2 (5 bases). Germline CDR1 and CDR2: SGHRS and YFSETQ. The CDR3 contains 12 residues. The V end was cut by 2 bases, the J end by 7 bases, with 10 bases between. The CDR3 here is CASSFEGEEQYF. CDR3 nucleotide sequence: TGCGCCAGCAGCTTTGAGGGCGAGGAGCAGTACTTC.

The chain is built from TRBV6-6 and TRBJ2-1, with unresolved D. CDR1 is MNHNY, CDR2 SVGAGI, per germline (reference sequence). Trimming removed 2 bases from V and 0 bases from J, with 11 bases in between. The CDR3 length is 16 residues. The CDR3 protein is CASSYGRVLSYNEQFF. In DNA, the CDR3 is TGTGCCAGCAGTTACGGACGGGTTCTCTCCTACAATGAGCAGTTCTTC.

This chain joins TRBV19 and TRBJ1-4, with 9 bases aligning to TRBD1. Trimming cost V 6 bases and J 12 bases; bases outside gene matches: 8. This CDR3 spans 13 amino acids. Per germline, CDR1 LNHDA and CDR2 SQIVND (reference sequence). CDR3 coding DNA: TGTGCCAGTAGCCCGACAGGGGGGGCGGAACTGTTTTTT. It specifies CASSPTGGAELFF.